The 21 T cell receptor beta chains in this list originate from one sample, sequenced in a study of blood T cell repertoires in COVID-19. Produced via immunoSEQ multiplex PCR; TCRdb's table is partial and in-frame only. The profile shows some 150,000 clones, 80% to 90% of them singletons. Material: peripheral blood. These TCRs come from a woman in her sixties or seventies who had recovered from COVID-19.

This clone was seen a single time. The chain employs TRBV24-1 and TRBJ1-2, with 9 bases identical to TRBD1. Losses at the gene ends were 4 bases for V and 3 bases for J; bases not matched to a gene: 5. CDR3 size: 15 residues. Germline V gives CDR1 KGHDR, CDR2 SFDVKD. This chain's CDR3 is CATSDGGQGYYGYTF. In DNA, the CDR3 is TGTGCCACCAGTGACGGCGGACAGGGGTACTATGGCTACACCTTC.

The chain is built from TRBV4-2 and TRBJ2-7, with D possibly being TRBD2 (5 bases). The V and J ends lost 1 base and 2 bases respectively, with 12 bases between them. CDR3 length: 15 amino acids. Germline V gives CDR1 LGHNA, CDR2 YNFKEQ. CDR3 sequence reads: CASSQVVSGTYEQYF. The CDR3 DNA is TGTGCCAGCAGCCAAGTGGTTTCCGGGACCTACGAGCAGTACTTC.

The CDR3 spells CAITASAAGASSYNEQFF. The CDR3 coding sequence is TGTGCCATCACCGCCTCGGCAGCGGGGGCCTCTTCCTACAATGAGCAGTTCTTC. The chain has TRBV10-3 and TRBJ2-1; 8 nucleotides line up with TRBD2. The CDR3 has 18 amino acids. CDR1 and CDR2 from the germline V gene are ENHRY and SYGVKD. J was trimmed by 1 base and V by 7 bases; bases with no gene match: 15.

This chain uses TRBV19 with TRBJ1-1, with D hard to call. This CDR3 spans 16 amino acids. CDR1 LNHDA and CDR2 SQIVND come from the germline V gene (reference sequence). Trimming removed 5 bases from V and 4 bases from J, with 20 bases in between. CDR3 sequence reads: CASSSRNLSSSTEAFF. The CDR3 coding sequence is TGTGCCAGTAGTTCCCGAAATCTAAGTAGCTCCACTGAAGCTTTCTTT.

The chain joins TRBV14 to TRBJ2-3; possibly TRBD1 for D (5 bases). The CDR3 totals 15 residues. Looked up from germline, CDR1 is SGHDN and CDR2 is FVKESK. The V end was cut by 4 bases, the J end by 0 bases, with 11 bases between. The CDR3 sequence: CASSPQQVSTDTQYF. DNA of the CDR3: TGTGCCAGCAGCCCCCAACAGGTTAGCACAGATACGCAGTATTTT.

This clone was seen a single time. The chain recombines TRBV6-5 with TRBJ2-7; D may be TRBD2 (6 bases). The germline V and J ends were trimmed by 5 bases and 2 bases, with 13 bases remaining between them. Germline CDR1 reads MNHEY; CDR2 reads SVGAGI. The CDR3 sequence is 14 residues long. This chain's CDR3 is CASSPGGPPYEQYF. The CDR3 nucleotides read TGTGCCAGCAGTCCCGGGGGTCCCCCCTACGAGCAGTACTTC.

The chain carries TRBV27 and TRBJ2-3; TRBD2 aligns across 12 bases. The CDR3 runs 14 residues. The germline gives CDR1 MNHEY, CDR2 SMNVEV (reference sequence). Losses at the gene ends were 7 bases for V and 5 bases for J; bases not matched to a gene: 4. This CDR3 reads CASKTSGGRDTQYF. The CDR3 bases are TGTGCCAGCAAGACTAGCGGGGGAAGAGATACGCAGTATTTT.

This clone turned up a few times. The V and J genes are TRBV2 and TRBJ2-7, with 8 bases fitting TRBD2. The germline V gene has CDR1 SNHLY and CDR2 FYNNEI. This CDR3 contains 15 residues. V trimming: 5 bases; J trimming: 1 base; junction bases outside the gene matches: 7. CDR3 in amino acids: CASSSAGGHSYEQYF. CDR3 nucleotides: TGTGCCAGCAGTTCCGCGGGGGGTCATTCCTACGAGCAGTACTTC.

The chain couples TRBV11-3 to TRBJ2-2; D is undetermined. The length of the CDR3 is 15 residues. The V and J ends lost 3 bases and 0 bases respectively, with 8 bases between them. Per germline, CDR1 SGHNT and CDR2 YENEEA. The DNA for the CDR3 is TGTGCCAGCAGCTTTGGCACAGCGAACACCGGGGAGCTGTTTTTT. It translates to CASSFGTANTGELFF. The full variable domain, with the rest looked up from reference TRBV11-3 and TRBJ2-2, is EAGVVQSPRYKIIEKKQPVAFWCNPISGHNTLYWYLQNLGQGPELLIRYENEEAVDDSQLPKDRFSAERLKGVDSTLKIQPAELGDSAVYLCASSFGTANTGELFFGEGSRLTVL.

The chain links TRBV2 to TRBJ2-1; TRBD1 is a possible D gene (5 bases). Germline V gene sequence: CDR1 SNHLY, CDR2 FYNNEI. The V end lost 2 bases, the J end lost 2 bases, and 7 bases lay between the germline ends. The CDR3 sequence is 14 residues long. This chain's CDR3 is CASSELGAYNEQFF. The CDR3 coding sequence is TGTGCCAGCAGTGAATTAGGGGCCTACAATGAGCAGTTCTTC.

The chain joins TRBV5-6 to TRBJ2-7, with 10 bases aligning to TRBD2. The V segment lost 5 bases and the J segment 2 bases; nucleotides outside the gene matches: 7. CDR1 SGHDT and CDR2 YYEEEE come from the germline V gene. CDR3 length: 15 amino acids. The CDR3 loop is CASRPLAGAAYEQYF. The CDR3 DNA is TGTGCCAGCAGACCCCTAGCGGGGGCCGCCTACGAGCAGTACTTC.

The chain links TRBV6-4 to TRBJ1-2; 9 nucleotides line up with TRBD1. Germline CDR1 MRHNA, CDR2 SNTAGT. The CDR3 covers 14 residues. V lost 7 bases and J lost 3; bases outside the gene matches: 6. The CDR3 sequence is CASKGQGGDYGYTF. In DNA, the CDR3 is TGTGCCAGCAAGGGACAGGGAGGTGACTATGGCTACACCTTC.

The chain employs TRBV15 and TRBJ1-5; D possibly corresponds to TRBD1 (6 bases). Germline V gene sequence: CDR1 LNHNV, CDR2 YYDKDF (reference sequence). The V gene lost 0 bases and the J gene lost 2 bases, with 11 bases spanning the gap. The CDR3 spans 16 residues. For the CDR3, the DNA is TGTGCCACCAGCAGAGATAAAGGGGGAGGCAATCAGCCCCAGCATTTT. Protein: CATSRDKGGGNQPQHF.

This sequence joins TRBV3-1 (or the pseudogene TRBV3-2) and TRBJ2-5; weak D call: TRBD1 (5 bases). The CDR3 runs to 14 residues. Germline V gene lookup returns CDR1 LGHDT and CDR2 YNNKEL (reference sequence). V was shortened by 5 bases and J by 1 base, with 11 bases between the two germline ends. CDR3 protein: CASSSHRSQETQYF. In DNA form, the CDR3 reads TGTGCCAGCAGCTCTCACAGGAGCCAAGAGACCCAGTACTTC.

The chain uses TRBV27 and TRBJ1-2; D ambiguous. CDR1 MNHEY and CDR2 SMNVEV come from the germline V gene (reference sequence). V was trimmed by 0 bases and J by 5 bases, leaving 13 bases between them. This CDR3 has 15 residues. The CDR3 coding sequence is TGTGCCAGCAGTTTATCTGGTTTGGGCTTTTATGGCTACACCTTC. It specifies CASSLSGLGFYGYTF.

Points on this clone: The junction departs from the called germline gene at one end, perhaps through a read error. V gene TRBV27 combines with J gene TRBJ2-5; 7 nucleotides match TRBD2. This CDR3 has 13 residues. Germline CDR1 is MNHEY and CDR2 is SMNVEV (reference sequence). For the CDR3, the DNA is TGTGCCAGCAGTTGGGGGGGACCCCGCAATCGGAACTTC. This sequence encodes CASSWGGPRNRNF.

This clone was picked up a small number of times. This chain joins TRBV10-3 and TRBJ1-2; D may be TRBD1 (6 bases). The CDR3 totals 15 residues. Germline values: CDR1 ENHRY, CDR2 SYGVKD. The germline V and J ends were trimmed by 6 bases and 2 bases, with 16 bases remaining between them. This CDR3 is CAIRDDLGGNYGYTF. Written as DNA, the CDR3 is TGTGCCATCAGGGACGATTTAGGGGGAAACTATGGCTACACCTTC.

The chain joins TRBV4-1 to TRBJ2-5; D gene unclear. Germline V gene data show CDR1 as MGHRA and CDR2 as YSYEKL. The germline V and J ends were trimmed by 0 bases and 6 bases, with 11 bases remaining between them. The CDR3 consists of 14 residues. This chain's CDR3 is CASSQDTNAKTQYF. Written as DNA, the CDR3 is TGCGCCAGCAGCCAAGATACTAACGCCAAGACCCAGTACTTC.

The chain couples TRBV3-1 (or the pseudogene TRBV3-2) to TRBJ1-4, with D tentatively TRBD1 (6 bases). The germline V gene encodes CDR1 LGHDT and CDR2 YNNKEL (reference sequence). This CDR3 contains 14 residues. Trimming pared 6 bases from V and 7 bases from J, leaving 15 bases between. The CDR3 DNA reads TGTGCCAGCAGTCTCAGGGGTTCAGCTGAAAAACTGTTTTTT. It specifies CASSLRGSAEKLFF.

This sequence joins TRBV4-1 and TRBJ2-7, with D tentatively TRBD1 (6 bases). The CDR3 is 13 residues long. V lost 4 bases and J lost 3, with 10 bases in between. The germline CDR1 and CDR2 sequences are MGHRA and YSYEKL. The DNA of the CDR3 is TGCGCCAGCAGCCCGGACAGTTTCTACGAGCAGTACTTC. It codes for CASSPDSFYEQYF.

The sample holds one count of this clone. The gene calls are TRBV5-1 and TRBJ2-5, with unresolved D. This CDR3 comprises 16 residues. Germline V lookup: CDR1 SGHRS, CDR2 YFSETQ. The V and J ends lost 0 bases and 2 bases respectively, with 14 bases between them. The CDR3 protein is CASSLDRGSVQETQYF. CDR3 in DNA: TGCGCCAGCAGCTTGGACCGAGGCAGCGTGCAAGAGACCCAGTACTTC. The whole variable domain, remainder taken from reference TRBV5-1 and TRBJ2-5, is KAGVTQTPRYLIKTRGQQVTLSCSPISGHRSVSWYQQTPGQGLQFLFEYFSETQRNKGNFPGRFSGRQFSNSRSEMNVSTLELGDSALYLCASSLDRGSVQETQYFGPGTRLLVL.